The rows below give T cell receptor beta chains drawn from one sample of a study of technical replicates of blood from a few donors. The data were produced by immunoSEQ multiplex PCR, yet TCRdb's version contains in-frame clones alone and is incomplete. The sample lists about 79,000 clones, about nine tenths occurring once. Sequences were obtained from T cells isolated from PBMCs. Source of these receptors: a human donor in good health. Some clones in this sample may be carry-over from other donors' samples. Both conserved end residues are part of each CDR3. Only some rows state a clone size, as once, few, many or a class for expanded clones.

J gene	V gene	clone size	CDR3 protein
TRBJ1-2	TRBV19	.	CASSISGLRYGYTF
TRBJ2-7	TRBV10-3	.	CAIRTEGYEQYF
TRBJ2-5	TRBV5-1	once	CASSQTSQETQYF
TRBJ2-3	TRBV10-3	.	CALGLAGSDTQYF
TRBJ2-1	TRBV7-8	.	CASSSFNEQFF
TRBJ2-5	TRBV7-6	.	CASSSDISGLGETQYF
TRBJ2-1	TRBV28	.	CASNLPGTGLRVNEQFF
TRBJ2-3	TRBV19	.	CASSIALAGRTQYF
TRBJ2-1	TRBV5-1	.	CASSSQRLAGGSYNEQFF
TRBJ2-7	TRBV5-8	.	CASTPRPGTYEQYF
TRBJ2-5	TRBV2	.	CASSVFRLAGGQETQYF
TRBJ2-2	TRBV7-3	.	CASSLGTSRNTGELFF
TRBJ1-5	TRBV30	.	CAWSRGFSNQPQHF
TRBJ2-7	TRBV6-5	.	CASSYLDGGVYEQYF
TRBJ2-3	TRBV4-3	.	CANSRETGREDTQYF
TRBJ1-4	TRBV7-9	.	CASSFGGTNEKLFF
TRBJ2-7	TRBV5-4	.	CASSDGTGRYRGSYEQYF
TRBJ2-5	TRBV5-1	.	CASSSGTQKETQYF
TRBJ2-5	TRBV4-3	.	CASSQERGQETQYF
TRBJ1-2	TRBV10-3	.	CAISESGRGLNGYTF
TRBJ1-3	TRBV5-1	.	CASSKDTLFSGNTIYF
TRBJ2-3	TRBV7-3	.	CASSLTGDGDTQYF